This entry describes one TCR beta chain. The data originate from a study of blood T cell repertoires in COVID-19. Study overall: Samples came from the United States, Italy and Spain, spanning acute and convalescent COVID-19.

Authors' methods: By means of reference gene primer amplification, nucleated cell counts were estimated. Only in-frame clones appear in the TCRdb table, and some are missing; sequencing was by immunoSEQ multiplex PCR. D and trimming were read from the DNA, whereas the V and J calls and clone size are those reported in that table. The sample carries some 150,000 clones, approximately 92% recorded once. The sequenced sample consisted of peripheral blood. The sequence was obtained from an older woman with active COVID-19.

The CDR3 is CASSLARAGGEYF. The CDR3 DNA is TGTGCCAGCAGTTTAGCGCGAGCGGGGGGGGAGTATTTT. This sequence joins TRBV12-3 or TRBV12-4 and TRBJ2-3, with TRBD2 matching over 10 bases. The J segment lost 13 bases and the V segment lost 0 bases, leaving 4 bases of the junction unmatched. This CDR3 contains 13 residues.